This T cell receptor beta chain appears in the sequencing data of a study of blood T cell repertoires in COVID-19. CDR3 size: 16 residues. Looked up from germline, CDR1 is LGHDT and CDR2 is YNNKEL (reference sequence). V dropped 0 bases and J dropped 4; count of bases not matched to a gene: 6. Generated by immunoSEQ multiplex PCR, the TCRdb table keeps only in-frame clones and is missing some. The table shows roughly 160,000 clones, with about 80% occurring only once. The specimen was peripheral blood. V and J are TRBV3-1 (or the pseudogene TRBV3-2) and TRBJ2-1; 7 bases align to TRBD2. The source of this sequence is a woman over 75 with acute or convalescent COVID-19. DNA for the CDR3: TGTGCCAGCAGCCAAGATCCTGCTAGCGGTTACAATGAGCAGTTCTTC. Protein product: CASSQDPASGYNEQFF.